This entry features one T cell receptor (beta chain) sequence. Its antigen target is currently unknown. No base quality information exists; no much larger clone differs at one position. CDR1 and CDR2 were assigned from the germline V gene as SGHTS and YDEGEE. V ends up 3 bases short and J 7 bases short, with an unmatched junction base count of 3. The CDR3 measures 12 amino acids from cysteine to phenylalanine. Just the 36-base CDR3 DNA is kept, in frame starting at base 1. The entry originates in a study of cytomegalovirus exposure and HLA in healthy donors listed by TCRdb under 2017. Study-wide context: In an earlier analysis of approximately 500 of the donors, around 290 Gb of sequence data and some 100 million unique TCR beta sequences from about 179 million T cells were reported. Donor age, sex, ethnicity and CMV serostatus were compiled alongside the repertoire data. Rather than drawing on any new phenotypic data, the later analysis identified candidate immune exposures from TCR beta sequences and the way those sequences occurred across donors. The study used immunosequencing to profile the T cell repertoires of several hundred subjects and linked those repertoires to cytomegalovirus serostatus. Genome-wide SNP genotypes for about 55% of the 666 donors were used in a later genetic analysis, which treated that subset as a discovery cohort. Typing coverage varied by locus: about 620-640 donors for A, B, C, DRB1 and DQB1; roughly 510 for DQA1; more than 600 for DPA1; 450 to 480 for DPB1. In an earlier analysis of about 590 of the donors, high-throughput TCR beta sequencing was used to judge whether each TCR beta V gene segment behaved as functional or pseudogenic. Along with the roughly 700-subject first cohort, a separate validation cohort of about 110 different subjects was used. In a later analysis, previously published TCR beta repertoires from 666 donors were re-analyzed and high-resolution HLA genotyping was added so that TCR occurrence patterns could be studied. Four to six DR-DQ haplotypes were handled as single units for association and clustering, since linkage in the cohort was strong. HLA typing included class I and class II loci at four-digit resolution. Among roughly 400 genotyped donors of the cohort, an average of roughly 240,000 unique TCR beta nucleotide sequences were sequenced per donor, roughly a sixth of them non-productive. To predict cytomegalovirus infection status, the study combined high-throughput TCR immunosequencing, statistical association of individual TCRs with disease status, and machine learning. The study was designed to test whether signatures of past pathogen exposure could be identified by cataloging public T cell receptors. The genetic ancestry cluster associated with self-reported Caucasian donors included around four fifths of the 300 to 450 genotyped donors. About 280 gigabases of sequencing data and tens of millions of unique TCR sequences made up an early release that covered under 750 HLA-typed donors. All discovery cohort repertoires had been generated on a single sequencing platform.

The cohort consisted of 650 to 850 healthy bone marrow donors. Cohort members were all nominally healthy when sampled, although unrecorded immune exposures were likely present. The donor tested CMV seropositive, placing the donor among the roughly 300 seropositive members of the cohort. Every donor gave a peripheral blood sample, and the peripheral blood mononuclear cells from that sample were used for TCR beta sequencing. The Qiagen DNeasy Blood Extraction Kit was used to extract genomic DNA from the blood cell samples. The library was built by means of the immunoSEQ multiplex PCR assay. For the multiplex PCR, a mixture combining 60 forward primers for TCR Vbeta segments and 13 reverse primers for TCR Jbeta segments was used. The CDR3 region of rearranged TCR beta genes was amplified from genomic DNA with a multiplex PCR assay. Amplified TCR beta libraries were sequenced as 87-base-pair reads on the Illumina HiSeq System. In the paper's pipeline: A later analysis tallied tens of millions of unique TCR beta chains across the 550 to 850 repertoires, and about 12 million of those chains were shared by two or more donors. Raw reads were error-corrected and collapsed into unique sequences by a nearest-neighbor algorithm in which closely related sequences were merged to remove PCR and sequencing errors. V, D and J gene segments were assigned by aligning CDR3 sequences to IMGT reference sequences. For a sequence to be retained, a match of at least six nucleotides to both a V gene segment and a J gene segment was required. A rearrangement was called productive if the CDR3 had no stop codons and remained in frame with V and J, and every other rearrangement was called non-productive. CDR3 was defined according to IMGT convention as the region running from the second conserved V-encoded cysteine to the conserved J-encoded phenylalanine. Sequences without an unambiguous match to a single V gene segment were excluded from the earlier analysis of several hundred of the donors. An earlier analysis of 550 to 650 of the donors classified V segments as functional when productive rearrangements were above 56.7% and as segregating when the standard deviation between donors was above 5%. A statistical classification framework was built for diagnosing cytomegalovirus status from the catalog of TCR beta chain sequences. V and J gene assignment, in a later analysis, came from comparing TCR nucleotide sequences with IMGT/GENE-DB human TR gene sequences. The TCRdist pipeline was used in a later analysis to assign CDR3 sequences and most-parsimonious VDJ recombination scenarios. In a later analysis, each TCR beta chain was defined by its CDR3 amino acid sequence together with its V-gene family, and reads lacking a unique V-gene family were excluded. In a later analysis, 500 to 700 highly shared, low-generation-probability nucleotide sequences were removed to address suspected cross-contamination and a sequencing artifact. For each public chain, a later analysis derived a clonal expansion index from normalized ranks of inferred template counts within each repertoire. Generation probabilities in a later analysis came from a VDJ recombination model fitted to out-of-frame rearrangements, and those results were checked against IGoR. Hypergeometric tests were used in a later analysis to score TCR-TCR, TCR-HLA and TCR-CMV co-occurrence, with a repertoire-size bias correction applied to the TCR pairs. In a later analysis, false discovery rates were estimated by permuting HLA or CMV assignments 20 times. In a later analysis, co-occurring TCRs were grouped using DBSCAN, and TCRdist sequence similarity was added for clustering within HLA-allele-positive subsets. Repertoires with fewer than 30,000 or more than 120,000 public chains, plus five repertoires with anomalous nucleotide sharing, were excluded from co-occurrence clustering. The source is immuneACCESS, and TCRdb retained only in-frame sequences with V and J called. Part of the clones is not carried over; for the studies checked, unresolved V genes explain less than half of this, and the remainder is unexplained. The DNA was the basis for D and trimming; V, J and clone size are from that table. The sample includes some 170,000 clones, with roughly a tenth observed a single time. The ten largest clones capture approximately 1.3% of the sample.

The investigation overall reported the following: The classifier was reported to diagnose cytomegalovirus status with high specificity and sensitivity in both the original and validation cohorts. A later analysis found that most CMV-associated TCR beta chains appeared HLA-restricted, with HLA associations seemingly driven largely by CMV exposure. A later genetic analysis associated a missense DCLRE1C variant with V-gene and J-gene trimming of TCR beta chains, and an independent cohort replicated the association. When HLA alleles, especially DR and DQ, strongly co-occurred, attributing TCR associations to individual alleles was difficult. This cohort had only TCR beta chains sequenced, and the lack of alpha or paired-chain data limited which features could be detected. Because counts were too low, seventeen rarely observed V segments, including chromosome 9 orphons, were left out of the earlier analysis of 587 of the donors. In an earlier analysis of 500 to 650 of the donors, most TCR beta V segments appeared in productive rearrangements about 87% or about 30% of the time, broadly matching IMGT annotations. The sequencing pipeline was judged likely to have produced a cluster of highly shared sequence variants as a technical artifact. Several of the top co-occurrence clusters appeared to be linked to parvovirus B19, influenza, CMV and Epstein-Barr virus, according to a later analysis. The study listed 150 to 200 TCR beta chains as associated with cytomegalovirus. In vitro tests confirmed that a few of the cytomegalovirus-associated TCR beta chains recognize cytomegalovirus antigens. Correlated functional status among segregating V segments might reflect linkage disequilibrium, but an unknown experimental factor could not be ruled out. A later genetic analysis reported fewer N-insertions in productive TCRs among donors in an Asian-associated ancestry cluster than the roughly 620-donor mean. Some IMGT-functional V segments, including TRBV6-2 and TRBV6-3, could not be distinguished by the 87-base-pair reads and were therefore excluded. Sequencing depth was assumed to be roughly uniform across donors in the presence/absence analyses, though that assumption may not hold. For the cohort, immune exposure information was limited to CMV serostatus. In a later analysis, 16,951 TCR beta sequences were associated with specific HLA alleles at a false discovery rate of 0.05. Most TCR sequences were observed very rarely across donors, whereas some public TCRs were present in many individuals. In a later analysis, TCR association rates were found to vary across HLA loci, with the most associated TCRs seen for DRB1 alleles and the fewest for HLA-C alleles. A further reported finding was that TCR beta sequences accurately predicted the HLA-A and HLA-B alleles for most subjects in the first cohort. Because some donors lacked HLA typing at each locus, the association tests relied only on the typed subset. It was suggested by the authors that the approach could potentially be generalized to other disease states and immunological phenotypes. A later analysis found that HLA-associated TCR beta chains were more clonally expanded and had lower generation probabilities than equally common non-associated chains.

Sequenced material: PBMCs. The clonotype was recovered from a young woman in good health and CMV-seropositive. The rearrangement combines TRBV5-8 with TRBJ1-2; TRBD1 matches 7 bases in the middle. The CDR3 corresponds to CASSSQGGGYTF. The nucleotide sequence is TGTGCCAGCAGCTCTCAGGGGGGTGGCTACACCTTC.